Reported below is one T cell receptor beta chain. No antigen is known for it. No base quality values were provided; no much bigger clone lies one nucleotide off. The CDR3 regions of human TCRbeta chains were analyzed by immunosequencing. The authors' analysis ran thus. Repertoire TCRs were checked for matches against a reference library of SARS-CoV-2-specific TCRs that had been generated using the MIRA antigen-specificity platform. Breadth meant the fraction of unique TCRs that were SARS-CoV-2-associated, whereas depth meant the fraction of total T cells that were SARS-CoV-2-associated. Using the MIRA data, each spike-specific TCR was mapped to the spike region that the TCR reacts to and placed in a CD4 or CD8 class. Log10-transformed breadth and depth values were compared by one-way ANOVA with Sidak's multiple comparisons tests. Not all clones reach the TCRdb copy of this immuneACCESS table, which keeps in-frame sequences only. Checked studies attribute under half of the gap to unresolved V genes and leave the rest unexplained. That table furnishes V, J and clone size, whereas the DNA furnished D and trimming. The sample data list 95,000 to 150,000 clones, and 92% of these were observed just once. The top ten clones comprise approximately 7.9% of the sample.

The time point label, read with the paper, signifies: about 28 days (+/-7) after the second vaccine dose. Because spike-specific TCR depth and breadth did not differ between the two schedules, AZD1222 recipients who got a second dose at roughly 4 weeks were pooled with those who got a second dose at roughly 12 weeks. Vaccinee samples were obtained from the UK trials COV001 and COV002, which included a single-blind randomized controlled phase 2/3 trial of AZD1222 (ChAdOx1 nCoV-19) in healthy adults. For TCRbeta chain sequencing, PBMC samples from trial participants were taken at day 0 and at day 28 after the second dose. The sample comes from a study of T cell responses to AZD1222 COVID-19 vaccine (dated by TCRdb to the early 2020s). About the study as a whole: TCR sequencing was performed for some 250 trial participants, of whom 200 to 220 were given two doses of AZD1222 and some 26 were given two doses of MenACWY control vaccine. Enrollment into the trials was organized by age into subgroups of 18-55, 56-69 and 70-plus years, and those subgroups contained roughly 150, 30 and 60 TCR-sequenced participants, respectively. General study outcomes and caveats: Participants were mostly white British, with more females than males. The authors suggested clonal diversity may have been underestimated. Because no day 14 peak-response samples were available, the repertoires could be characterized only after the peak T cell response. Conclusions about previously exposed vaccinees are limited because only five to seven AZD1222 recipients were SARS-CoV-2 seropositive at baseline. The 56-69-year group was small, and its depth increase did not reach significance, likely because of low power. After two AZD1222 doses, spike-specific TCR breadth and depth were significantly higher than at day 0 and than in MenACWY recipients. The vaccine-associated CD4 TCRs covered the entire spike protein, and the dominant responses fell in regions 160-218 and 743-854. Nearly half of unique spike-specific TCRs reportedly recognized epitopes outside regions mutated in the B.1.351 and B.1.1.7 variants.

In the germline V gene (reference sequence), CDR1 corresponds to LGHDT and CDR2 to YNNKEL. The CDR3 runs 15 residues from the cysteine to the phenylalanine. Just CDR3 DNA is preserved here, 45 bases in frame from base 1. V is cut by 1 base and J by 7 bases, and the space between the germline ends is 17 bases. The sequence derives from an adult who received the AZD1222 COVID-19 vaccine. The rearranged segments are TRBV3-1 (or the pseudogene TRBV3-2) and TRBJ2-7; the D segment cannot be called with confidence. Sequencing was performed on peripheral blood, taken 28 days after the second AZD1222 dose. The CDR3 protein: CASSQAGPLSEEQYF. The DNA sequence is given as TGTGCCAGCAGCCAAGCCGGGCCGCTATCAGAGGAGCAGTACTTC.